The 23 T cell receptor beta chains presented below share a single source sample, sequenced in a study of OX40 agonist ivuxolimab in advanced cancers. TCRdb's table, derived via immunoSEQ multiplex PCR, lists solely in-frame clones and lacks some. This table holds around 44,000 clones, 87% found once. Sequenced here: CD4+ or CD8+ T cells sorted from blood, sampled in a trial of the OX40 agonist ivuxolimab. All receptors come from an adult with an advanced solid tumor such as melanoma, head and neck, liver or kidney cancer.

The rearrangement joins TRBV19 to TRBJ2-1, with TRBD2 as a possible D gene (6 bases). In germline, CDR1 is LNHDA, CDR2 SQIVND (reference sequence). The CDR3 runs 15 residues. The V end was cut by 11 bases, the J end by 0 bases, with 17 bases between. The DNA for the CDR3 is TGTGCCTCCAAGGGTGCCGGGAGCTCCTACAATGAGCAGTTCTTC. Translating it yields CASKGAGSSYNEQFF.

In DNA form, the CDR3 reads TGTGCCAGCAGGGGTCATCTAGCGGGTACTCCAAACACCGGGGAGCTGTTTTTT. This sequence encodes CASRGHLAGTPNTGELFF. The chain employs TRBV28 and TRBJ2-2, with 8 bases lining up with TRBD2. In germline, CDR1 is MDHEN, CDR2 SYDVKM. The junction had 14 bases not matched to a gene; V was cut back by 6 bases and J by 2 bases. The CDR3 length is 18 residues. Combining the CDR3 with reference TRBV28 and TRBJ2-2 gives the whole variable domain DVKVTQSSRYLVKRTGEKVFLECVQDMDHENMFWYRQDPGLGLRLIYFSYDVKMKEKGDIPEGYSVSREKKERFSLILESASTNQTSMYLCASRGHLAGTPNTGELFFGEGSRLTVL.

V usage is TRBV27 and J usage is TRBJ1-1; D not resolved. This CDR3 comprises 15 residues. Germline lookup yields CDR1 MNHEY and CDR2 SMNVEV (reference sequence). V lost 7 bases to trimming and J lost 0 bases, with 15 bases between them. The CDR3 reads CASNERYPMNTEAFF. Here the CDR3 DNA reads TGTGCCAGCAACGAACGATACCCAATGAACACTGAAGCTTTCTTT.

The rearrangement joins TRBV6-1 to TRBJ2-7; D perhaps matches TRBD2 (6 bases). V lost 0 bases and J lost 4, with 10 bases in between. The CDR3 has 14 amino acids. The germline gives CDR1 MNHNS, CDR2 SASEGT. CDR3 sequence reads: CASSEALGGYEQYF. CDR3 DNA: TGTGCCAGCAGTGAAGCGCTTGGAGGGTACGAGCAGTACTTC.

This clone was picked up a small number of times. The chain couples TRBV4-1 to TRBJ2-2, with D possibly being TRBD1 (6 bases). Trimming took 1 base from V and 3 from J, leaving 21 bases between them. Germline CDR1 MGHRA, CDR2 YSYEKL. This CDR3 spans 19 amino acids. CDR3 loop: CASSQGRWGREGDTGELFF. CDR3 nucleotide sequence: TGCGCCAGCAGCCAAGGAAGATGGGGGCGTGAAGGGGACACCGGGGAGCTGTTTTTT.

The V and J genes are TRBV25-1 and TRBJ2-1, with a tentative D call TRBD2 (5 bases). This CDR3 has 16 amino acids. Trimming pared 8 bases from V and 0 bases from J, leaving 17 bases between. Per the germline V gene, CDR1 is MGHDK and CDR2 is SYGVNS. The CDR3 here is CASSSTRARSYNEQFF. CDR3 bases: TGTGCCAGCTCCTCTACGAGGGCCCGCTCCTACAATGAGCAGTTCTTC.

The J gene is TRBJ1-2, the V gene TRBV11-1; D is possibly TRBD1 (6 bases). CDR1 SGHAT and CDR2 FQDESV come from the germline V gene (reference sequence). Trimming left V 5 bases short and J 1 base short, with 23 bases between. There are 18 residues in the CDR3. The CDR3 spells CASSLTPLAGQSNYGYTF. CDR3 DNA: TGTGCCAGCAGCCTCACGCCCTTGGCGGGACAAAGTAACTATGGCTACACCTTC.

The CDR3, as DNA: TGCGCCAGCAGCTTCCGGGGGGTTGGCACAGATACGCAGTATTTT. Encoded protein: CASSFRGVGTDTQYF. The rearrangement uses TRBV5-1 and TRBJ2-3, with 7 bases aligning to TRBD2. With V trimmed by 2 bases and J by 1 base, 4 bases remained unmatched. Germline V gene data show CDR1 as SGHRS and CDR2 as YFSETQ. CDR3 size: 15 residues.

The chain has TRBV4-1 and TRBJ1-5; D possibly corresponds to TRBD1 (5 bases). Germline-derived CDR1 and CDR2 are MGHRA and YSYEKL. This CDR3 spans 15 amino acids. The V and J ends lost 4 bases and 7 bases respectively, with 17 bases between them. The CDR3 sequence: CASSRGDSGGQPQHF. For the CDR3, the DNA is TGCGCCAGCAGCCGCGGGGACTCCGGGGGGCAGCCCCAGCATTTT.

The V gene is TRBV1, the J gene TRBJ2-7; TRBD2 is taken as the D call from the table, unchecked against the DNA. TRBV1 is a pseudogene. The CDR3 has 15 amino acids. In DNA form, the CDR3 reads TGCACCAGCAGCCAACCCGCGGGTGGTTGCTACGAGCAGTACTTC. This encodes CTSSQPAGGCYEQYF.

The CDR3 region is CSVQTGVNTEAFF. CDR3 sequence (DNA): TGCAGCGTTCAGACAGGGGTGAACACTGAAGCTTTCTTT. The chain carries TRBV29-1 and TRBJ1-1; 8 positions agree with TRBD1. CDR3 length: 13 residues. Germline V gene sequence: CDR1 SQVTM, CDR2 ANQGSEA. V gave up 5 bases and J gave up 0 bases; unmatched junction bases: 2. The full variable domain, with the rest looked up from reference TRBV29-1 and TRBJ1-1, is SAVISQKPSRDICQRGTSLTIQCQVDSQVTMMFWYRQQPGQSLTLIATANQGSEATYESGFVIDKFPISRPNLTFSTLTVSNMSPEDSSIYLCSVQTGVNTEAFFGQGTRLTVV.

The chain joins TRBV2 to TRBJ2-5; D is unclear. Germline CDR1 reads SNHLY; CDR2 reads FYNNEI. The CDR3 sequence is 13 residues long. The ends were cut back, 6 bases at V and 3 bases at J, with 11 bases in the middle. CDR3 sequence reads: CASRDDREETQYF. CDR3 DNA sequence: TGTGCCAGCAGGGATGATAGGGAAGAGACCCAGTACTTC.

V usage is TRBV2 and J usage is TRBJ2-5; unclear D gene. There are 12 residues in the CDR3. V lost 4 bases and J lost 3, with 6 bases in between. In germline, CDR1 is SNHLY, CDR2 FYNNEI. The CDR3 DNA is TGTGCCAGCAGTGGTTGGGAAGAGACCCAGTACTTC. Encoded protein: CASSGWEETQYF.

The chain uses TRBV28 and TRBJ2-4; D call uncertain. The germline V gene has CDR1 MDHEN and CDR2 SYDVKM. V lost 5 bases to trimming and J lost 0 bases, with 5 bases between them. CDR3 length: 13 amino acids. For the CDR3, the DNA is TGTGCCAGCAGTCCCATAGCCAAAAACATTCAGTACTTC. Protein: CASSPIAKNIQYF.

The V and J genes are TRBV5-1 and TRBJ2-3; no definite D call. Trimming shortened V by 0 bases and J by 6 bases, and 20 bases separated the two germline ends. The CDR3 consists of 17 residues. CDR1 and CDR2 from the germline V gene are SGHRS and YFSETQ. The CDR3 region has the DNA TGCGCCAGCAGCTTGGGTTGGAAGGGTTCCTCTAAGGATACGCAGTATTTT. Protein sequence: CASSLGWKGSSKDTQYF.

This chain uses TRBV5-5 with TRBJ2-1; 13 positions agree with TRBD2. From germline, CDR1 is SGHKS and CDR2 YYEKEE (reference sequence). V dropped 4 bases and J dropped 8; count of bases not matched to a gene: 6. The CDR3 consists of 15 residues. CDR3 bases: TGTGCCAGCAGCAGACTAGCGGGGGGCCGCGATGAGCAGTTCTTC. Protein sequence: CASSRLAGGRDEQFF. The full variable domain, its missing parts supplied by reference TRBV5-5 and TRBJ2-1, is DAGVTQSPTHLIKTRGQQVTLRCSPISGHKSVSWYQQVLGQGPQFIFQYYEKEERGRGNFPDRFSARQFPNYSSELNVNALLLGDSALYLCASSRLAGGRDEQFFGPGTRLTVL.

Here the CDR3 DNA reads TGCGCCAGCAGCCAAGCCGGGACTAGTGGTAACTACGAGCAGTACTTC. This translates into CASSQAGTSGNYEQYF. The V gene is TRBV4-1, the J gene TRBJ2-7; TRBD2 matches at 8 bases. The V segment lost 1 base and the J segment 3 bases; nucleotides outside the gene matches: 8. This CDR3 spans 16 amino acids. Germline values: CDR1 MGHRA, CDR2 YSYEKL.

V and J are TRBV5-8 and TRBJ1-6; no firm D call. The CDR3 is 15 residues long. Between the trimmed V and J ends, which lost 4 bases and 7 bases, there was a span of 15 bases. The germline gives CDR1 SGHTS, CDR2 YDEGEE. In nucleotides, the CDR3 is TGTGCCAGCAGCCCCAGCCGAGGCCGAAATTCACCCCTCCACTTT. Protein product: CASSPSRGRNSPLHF.

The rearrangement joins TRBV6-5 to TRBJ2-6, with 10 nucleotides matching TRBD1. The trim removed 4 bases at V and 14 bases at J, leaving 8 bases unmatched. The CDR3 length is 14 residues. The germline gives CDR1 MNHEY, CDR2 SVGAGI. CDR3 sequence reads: CASSLAGTGEFLTF. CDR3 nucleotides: TGTGCCAGCAGTTTGGCCGGGACAGGGGAGTTCCTGACTTTC.

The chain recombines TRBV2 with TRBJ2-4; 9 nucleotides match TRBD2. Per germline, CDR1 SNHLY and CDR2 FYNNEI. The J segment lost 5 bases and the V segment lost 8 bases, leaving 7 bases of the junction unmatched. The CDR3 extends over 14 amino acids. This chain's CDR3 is CASGGGAWENIQYF. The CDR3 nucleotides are TGTGCCAGCGGCGGGGGGGCTTGGGAAAACATTCAGTACTTC.

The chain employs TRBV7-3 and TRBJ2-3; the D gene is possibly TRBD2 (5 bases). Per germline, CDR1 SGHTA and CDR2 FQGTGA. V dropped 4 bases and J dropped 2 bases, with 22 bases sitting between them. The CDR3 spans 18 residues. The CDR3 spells CASSYLPTGRGLTDTQYF. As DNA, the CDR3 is TGTGCCAGCAGCTACCTTCCTACGGGGAGAGGACTCACAGATACGCAGTATTTT. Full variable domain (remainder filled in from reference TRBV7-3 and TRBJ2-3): GAGVSQTPSNKVTEKGKYVELRCDPISGHTALYWYRQSLGQGPEFLIYFQGTGAADDSGLPNDRFFAVRPEGSVSTLKIQRTERGDSAVYLCASSYLPTGRGLTDTQYFGPGTRLTVL.

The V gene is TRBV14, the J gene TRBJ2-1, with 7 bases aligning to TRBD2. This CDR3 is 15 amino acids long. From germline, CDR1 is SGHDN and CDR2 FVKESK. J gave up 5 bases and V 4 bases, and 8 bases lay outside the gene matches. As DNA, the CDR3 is TGTGCCAGCAGCCGTGGACTAGGACATGACAATGAGCAGTTCTTC. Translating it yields CASSRGLGHDNEQFF.

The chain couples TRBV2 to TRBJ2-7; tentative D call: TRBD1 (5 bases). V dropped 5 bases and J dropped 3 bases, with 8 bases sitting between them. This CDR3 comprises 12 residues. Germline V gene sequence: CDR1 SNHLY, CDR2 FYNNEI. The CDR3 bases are TGTGCCAGCAGTCCCAGGGACTACGAGCAGTACTTC. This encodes CASSPRDYEQYF.